This T cell receptor (beta chain) was sequenced during a study of CD8+CD57+ T cells in acquired aplastic anemia. V lost 5 bases to trimming and J lost 0 bases, with 13 bases between them. The CDR3 is made up of 15 amino acids. Germline loops: CDR1 SGDLS, CDR2 YYNGEE. This clonotype was counted at least ten times. All sequencing subjects had displayed CD8+CD57+ cell expansion on flow cytometry. Both TCR beta VDJ combination and CDR3 sequence profiling were carried out. Genomic DNA was the template for this profiling. TCRdb independently ran MiXCR on the reads; one entry per CDR3 protein. The sample gives around 79,000 distinct CDR3 sequences, roughly two thirds of which show up once; 65% to 85% is in the top ten.

V gene TRBV9 combines with J gene TRBJ2-3; TRBD2 might be the D (6 bases). The clonotype was recovered from a human donor with aplastic anemia. The sample comprised sorted CD4+, CD8+, or CD8+CD57+ T cells (not recorded which) from PBMCs. The CDR3: CASSPGASSTDTQYF. Here the CDR3 DNA reads TGTGCCAGCAGTCCGGGAGCGTCTAGCACAGATACGCAGTATTTT.